The source of this TCR beta chain is a study of early T cells in non-severe SARS-CoV-2 infection. TCRdb re-analysed the 5' RACE reads in MiXCR, keeping a single row per CDR3 protein. The sample carries fewer than 35,000 distinct CDR3 sequences, roughly 5.9% recorded once. This clonotype was seen at least ten times. The length of the CDR3 is 14 residues. Trimming took 4 bases from V and 4 from J, leaving 10 bases between them. Germline V gene data show CDR1 as KGHDR and CDR2 as SFDVKD. This sequence originates from an adult who was a healthcare worker with PCR-confirmed SARS-CoV-2 infection or an uninfected control (not recorded which). The sample comprised whole blood. The chain has TRBV24-1 and TRBJ2-1, with D possibly matching TRBD2 (6 bases). The CDR3 DNA reads TGTGCCACCAGTGACCGGGGGTTTTACAATGAGCAGTTCTTC. Its translation is CATSDRGFYNEQFF.